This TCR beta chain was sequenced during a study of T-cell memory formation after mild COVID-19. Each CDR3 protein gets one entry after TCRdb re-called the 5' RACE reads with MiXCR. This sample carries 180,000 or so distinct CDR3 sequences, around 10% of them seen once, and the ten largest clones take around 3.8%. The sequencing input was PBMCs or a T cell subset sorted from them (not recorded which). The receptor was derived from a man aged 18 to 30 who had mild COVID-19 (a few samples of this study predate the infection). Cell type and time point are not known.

CDR3 loop: CASRRSLNQPQHF. CDR3 bases: TGTGCCAGCAGGCGGTCCCTTAACCAGCCCCAGCATTTT. V and J are TRBV28 and TRBJ1-5; D is undetermined. CDR3 length equals 13 residues. Trimming cost V 6 bases and J 7 bases, with 13 bases left between them. The germline gives CDR1 MDHEN, CDR2 SYDVKM.